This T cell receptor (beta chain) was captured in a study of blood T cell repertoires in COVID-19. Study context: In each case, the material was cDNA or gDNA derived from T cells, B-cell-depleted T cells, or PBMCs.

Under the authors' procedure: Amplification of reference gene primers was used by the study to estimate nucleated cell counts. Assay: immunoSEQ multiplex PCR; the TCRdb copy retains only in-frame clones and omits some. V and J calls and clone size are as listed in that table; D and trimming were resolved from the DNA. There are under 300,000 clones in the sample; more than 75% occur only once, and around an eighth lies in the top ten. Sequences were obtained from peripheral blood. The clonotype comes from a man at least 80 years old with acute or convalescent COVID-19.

DNA of the CDR3: TGTGCCAGCAGGAACCCCGGGGGACGAGGGGTCACTGAAGCTTTCTTT. Amino acids: CASRNPGGRGVTEAFF. J is TRBJ1-1 and V is TRBV21-1. TRBV21-1 is noted as a pseudogene. The CDR3 runs to 16 residues.